Following are 21 T cell receptor beta chains from one sample sequenced in a study of blood T cell repertoires in COVID-19. This table comes from immunoSEQ multiplex PCR, and its TCRdb copy is limited to in-frame clones, with some not included. The sample consists of about 77,000 clones, roughly 90% of them appearing once. Material: peripheral blood. These receptors all come from a woman aged 80 or over with active or convalescent COVID-19.

The gene calls are TRBV6-2 or TRBV6-3 and TRBJ2-3; the match to TRBD2 covers 7 bases. The CDR3 sequence is 16 residues long. Germline V gene data show CDR1 as MNHEY and CDR2 as SVGEGT. V lost 6 bases to trimming and J lost 2 bases; unmatched junction nucleotides: 11. CDR3 coding DNA: TGTGCCAGCAGCCCCGCGGGTCGGGGGGACACAGATACGCAGTATTTT. Protein: CASSPAGRGDTDTQYF.

J is TRBJ2-5 and V is TRBV2, with 7 nucleotides matching TRBD1. V dropped 7 bases and J dropped 5; count of bases not matched to a gene: 10. The CDR3 loop spans 14 amino acids. CDR1 and CDR2 (germline): SNHLY, FYNNEI. CDR3 in amino acids: CASTADRVRETQYF. The CDR3 DNA follows: TGTGCCAGCACCGCAGACAGGGTTCGGGAGACCCAGTACTTC.

This chain joins TRBV7-2 and TRBJ2-7, with 11 positions matching TRBD2. The germline V gene has CDR1 SGHTA and CDR2 FQGNSA. CDR3 length: 15 amino acids. Germline trimming cut 5 bases from V and 2 bases from J; bases unmatched to any gene: 5. CDR3 region: CASSPLTSGAYEQYF. The CDR3 bases are TGTGCCAGCAGCCCCCTGACTAGCGGGGCCTACGAGCAGTACTTC.

V is TRBV9 and J is TRBJ2-7; D perhaps matches TRBD1 (7 bases). In germline, CDR1 is SGDLS, CDR2 YYNGEE. There are 17 residues in the CDR3. Trimming removed 4 bases from V and 3 bases from J, with 23 bases in between. CDR3 DNA: TGTGCCAGCAGCCCCGGCGGGACAGCTTCGGCGGGCTACGAGCAGTACTTC. This encodes CASSPGGTASAGYEQYF.

This clone occurred once. This sequence joins TRBV19 and TRBJ1-5; D is possibly TRBD1 (6 bases). The CDR3 sequence is 14 residues long. Germline CDR1 reads LNHDA; CDR2 reads SQIVND (reference sequence). V was clipped by 7 bases and J by 7 bases, with 17 bases between them. DNA for the CDR3: TGTGCCAGTACCCCGGGACACACCGCCCAGCCCCAGCATTTT. It specifies CASTPGHTAQPQHF.

This clone was seen just once. V usage is TRBV21-1 and J usage is TRBJ1-2; whether TRBD1, the table's D call, matches the DNA was not checked. TRBV21-1 is listed as a pseudogene. CDR3 length: 19 residues. The CDR3 is CASSKENAGAAPRLYGYTF. CDR3 in DNA: TGTGCCAGCAGCAAAGAGAATGCAGGGGCCGCCCCGCGTCTCTATGGCTACACCTTC.

This sequence joins TRBV5-1 and TRBJ2-3, with 10 bases matching TRBD2. Per the germline V gene, CDR1 is SGHRS and CDR2 is YFSETQ. The CDR3 loop spans 14 amino acids. With V trimmed by 5 bases and J by 1 base, 1 base remained unmatched. CDR3 protein: CASRGTSGTDTQYF. The CDR3 nucleotides are TGCGCCAGCAGGGGGACTAGCGGCACAGATACGCAGTATTTT.

J is TRBJ1-5 and V is TRBV28, with 8 positions matching TRBD1. The CDR3 extends over 15 amino acids. After removal of 2 bases from V and 7 bases from J, the junction contained 7 bases not matched to a gene. Germline CDR1 and CDR2: MDHEN and SYDVKM. The CDR3 region is CASSLSSGGFQPQHF. The DNA of the CDR3 is TGTGCCAGCAGTTTAAGTTCAGGGGGCTTCCAGCCCCAGCATTTT.

The chain combines TRBV27 with TRBJ1-2; 10 bases agree with TRBD1. Looked up from germline, CDR1 is MNHEY and CDR2 is SMNVEV (reference sequence). This CDR3 is 14 amino acids long. V gave up 2 bases and J gave up 10 bases; unmatched junction bases: 7. CDR3 protein: CASSLAGTGVDYTF. The CDR3, as DNA: TGTGCCAGCAGTTTAGCCGGGACAGGGGTCGACTACACCTTC.

The genes are TRBV12-3 or TRBV12-4 and TRBJ2-5; TRBD1 is a possible D gene (5 bases). CDR3 length: 12 amino acids. V lost 4 bases, J lost 12 bases, and 15 bases lay in between. CDR3 amino acids: CASSSATGLKYF. DNA of the CDR3: TGTGCCAGCAGTTCCGCCACAGGCCTCAAGTACTTC.

The V and J genes are TRBV10-3 and TRBJ1-6; no definite D call. This CDR3 region has 13 residues. Germline values: CDR1 ENHRY, CDR2 SYGVKD. The germline V and J ends were trimmed by 6 bases and 5 bases, with 8 bases remaining between them. CDR3 DNA: TGTGCCATCAGCCGGGAGAATAATTCACCCCTCCACTTT. This codes for CAISRENNSPLHF.

This clone was seen more than once but under ten times. The gene calls are TRBV19 and TRBJ1-2, with 7 bases aligning to TRBD1. Germline CDR1 LNHDA, CDR2 SQIVND (reference sequence). There are 13 residues in the CDR3. The V and J ends lost 3 bases and 2 bases, in that order; junction bases with no gene match: 0. The CDR3 DNA sequence: TGTGCCAGTAGTATGACAGGGAACTATGGCTACACCTTC. The encoded protein is CASSMTGNYGYTF.

This rearrangement joins TRBV12-3 or TRBV12-4 to TRBJ2-1; 10 nucleotides line up with TRBD2. This CDR3 contains 12 residues. V was clipped by 6 bases and J by 14 bases; unmatched bases: 7. CDR3 loop: CASSPTSGREFF. In DNA form, the CDR3 reads TGTGCCAGCAGCCCGACTAGCGGGCGAGAGTTCTTC.

The chain carries TRBV3-1 (or the pseudogene TRBV3-2) and TRBJ2-7, with a weak D call TRBD1 (6 bases). V lost 0 bases and J 3 bases, leaving 9 bases between the germline ends. The length of the CDR3 is 14 residues. Germline CDR1 LGHDT, CDR2 YNNKEL (reference sequence). This CDR3 reads CASSQEARGYEQYF. CDR3 in DNA: TGTGCCAGCAGCCAAGAGGCCAGGGGCTACGAGCAGTACTTC.

This clone was observed a few times. J is TRBJ1-1 and V is TRBV12-5, with D possibly being TRBD1 (6 bases). CDR1 is LGHNT, CDR2 FRNRAP, per germline. The ends were cut back, 6 bases at V and 0 bases at J, with 11 bases in the middle. This CDR3 has 14 amino acids. CDR3 protein: CASGSDSMNTEAFF. In DNA form, the CDR3 reads TGTGCTAGTGGCTCGGACAGCATGAACACTGAAGCTTTCTTT.

This chain joins TRBV7-9 and TRBJ1-1; D uncertain. V lost 3 bases and J 2 bases, leaving 7 bases between the germline ends. This CDR3 spans 13 amino acids. CDR1 is SEHNR and CDR2 is FQNEAQ in the germline V gene (reference sequence). The CDR3 DNA reads TGTGCCAGCAGCTTGGAGCCAAACACTGAAGCTTTCTTT. Protein: CASSLEPNTEAFF. Full variable domain (outside the CDR3, taken from reference TRBV7-9 and TRBJ1-1): DTGVSQNPRHKITKRGQNVTFRCDPISEHNRLYWYRQTLGQGPEFLTYFQNEAQLEKSRLLSDRFSAERPKGSFSTLEIQRTEQGDSAMYLCASSLEPNTEAFFGQGTRLTVV.

V is TRBV5-5 and J is TRBJ2-5, with TRBD1 identical over 8 bases. The CDR3 is 16 amino acids. From germline, CDR1 is SGHKS and CDR2 YYEKEE (reference sequence). J lost 6 bases, V lost 4 bases, and 14 bases had no gene match. CDR3: CASSVDRDVGEKTQYF. As DNA, the CDR3 is TGTGCCAGCAGCGTGGACAGGGACGTGGGGGAAAAGACCCAGTACTTC.

The chain links TRBV29-1 to TRBJ1-2; D is undetermined. Between the trimmed V and J ends, which lost 7 bases and 10 bases, there was a span of 22 bases. Germline CDR1 reads SQVTM; CDR2 reads ANQGSEA. There are 13 residues in the CDR3. This CDR3 reads CSAEPGPLRDYTF. In nucleotides, the CDR3 is TGCAGCGCGGAACCCGGCCCCCTGAGGGACTACACCTTC.

The chain uses TRBV5-4 and TRBJ2-7; the D gene is possibly TRBD2 (7 bases). CDR1 is SGHNT, CDR2 YYREEE, per germline (reference sequence). V was pared by 1 base and J by 2 bases, with 10 bases between. The CDR3 sequence is 14 residues long. CDR3 bases: TGTGCCAGCAGCTTGTCGGGGGGCCCCTACGAGCAGTACTTC. Translating gives CASSLSGGPYEQYF.

This rearrangement joins TRBV2 to TRBJ2-1; 7 positions agree with TRBD1. Trimming took 6 bases from V and 3 from J; bases not matched to a gene: 5. The CDR3 loop spans 14 amino acids. Germline V gene lookup returns CDR1 SNHLY and CDR2 FYNNEI. The CDR3 reads CASRDWDSYNEQFF. For the CDR3, the DNA is TGTGCCAGCAGGGATTGGGACAGCTACAATGAGCAGTTCTTC. Looking up the rest from reference TRBV2 and TRBJ2-1 gives the full variable domain: EPEVTQTPSHQVTQMGQEVILRCVPISNHLYFYWYRQILGQKVEFLVSFYNNEISEKSEIFDDQFSVERPDGSNFTLKIRSTKLEDSAMYFCASRDWDSYNEQFFGPGTRLTVL.

The J gene is TRBJ2-2, the V gene TRBV7-9; 9 positions agree with TRBD1. The germline CDR1 and CDR2 sequences are SEHNR and FQNEAQ (reference sequence). The V segment lost 4 bases and the J segment 5 bases; nucleotides outside the gene matches: 14. There are 18 residues in the CDR3. CDR3 residues: CASSSLPGQGLSTGELFF. The CDR3 region has the DNA TGTGCCAGCAGCTCCTTACCGGGACAGGGTTTAAGTACCGGGGAGCTGTTTTTT.